This T cell receptor (beta chain) was recovered during a study of T-cell reconstitution after alpha-beta-depleted transplantation in children. Findings and caveats of the study: Expanded graft clones numbering several hundred reportedly gave rise to alpha-beta T cells about two months after transplant. T-cell counts and diversity were attributed mostly to newly produced T cells one year after transplant.

A TCRbeta library incorporating unique molecular identifiers was prepared. TCRdb fed the PCR reads into MiXCR, producing one record per CDR3 protein. The sample lists a few hundred thousand distinct CDR3 sequences, 15% to 20% occurring once. On this clonotype itself: The antigen remains unidentified.

This clonotype originated in a boy under three years old who had a stem cell transplant for Wiskott-Aldrich syndrome, so the T cells may come from the graft donor. The specimen was PBMCs, mostly from graft donor cells, collected 360 days after TCRalphabeta/CD19-depleted stem cell transplant.

Here the CDR3 DNA reads TGCGCCAGCAGCCTCGGTCCCCGGGTAGCGGGTGGGGAGGAGACCCAGTACTTC. Translation: CASSLGPRVAGGEETQYF. The chain combines TRBV4-3 with TRBJ2-5; the match to TRBD2 covers 7 bases. This CDR3 is 18 amino acids long. The V segment lost 4 bases and the J segment 5 bases; nucleotides outside the gene matches: 19. The germline gives CDR1 LGHNA, CDR2 YSLEER.